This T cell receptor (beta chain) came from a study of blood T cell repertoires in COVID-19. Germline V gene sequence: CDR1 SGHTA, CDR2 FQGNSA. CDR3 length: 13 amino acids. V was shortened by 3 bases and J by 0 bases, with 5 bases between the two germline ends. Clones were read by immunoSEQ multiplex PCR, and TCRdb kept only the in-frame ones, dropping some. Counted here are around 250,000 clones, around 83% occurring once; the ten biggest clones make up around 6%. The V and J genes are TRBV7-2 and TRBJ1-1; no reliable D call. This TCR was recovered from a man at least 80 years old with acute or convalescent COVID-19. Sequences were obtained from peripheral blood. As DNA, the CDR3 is TGTGCCAGCAGCTTTAGTATGAACACTGAAGCTTTCTTT. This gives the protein CASSFSMNTEAFF.